These T cell receptor beta chains were read from a single sample in a study of identical twins. From the 5' RACE reads, TCRdb called clonotypes with MiXCR, one entry per CDR3 protein. Of hundreds of thousands of distinct CDR3 sequences in the sample, less than 7% are singletons; the top ten hold 1.5% to 2%. Material for sequencing was naive T cells sorted from blood. Receptors were obtained from a man younger than 35 in good health. Each CDR3 is given with its conserved first and last residue. D genes are given only for firm matches. Clone size is shown for a subset of rows, as once, few, many or a class of expanded clone.

D	V	J	size	CDR3
NA	TRBV4-2	TRBJ2-5	NA	CASSQDLAIREGWGETQYF
NA	TRBV7-2	TRBJ2-7	NA	CASSLSTGVEQYF
NA	TRBV5-1	TRBJ2-5	many	CASSLDGRRETQYF
NA	TRBV5-1	TRBJ2-7	NA	CASSLEVRNEQYF
TRBD1	TRBV14	TRBJ1-2	NA	CASSLRTGRIPADTF
NA	TRBV5-1	TRBJ1-1	many	CASSLQGLDLNTEAFF
NA	TRBV30	TRBJ1-5	NA	CAWARRQGSNQPQHF
NA	TRBV5-1	TRBJ2-1	many	CASSFNWELRNAGEEQFF
NA	TRBV3-1	TRBJ2-1	NA	CASSHLGDPSYNEQFF
NA	TRBV7-9	TRBJ2-1	NA	CASTTDSFRNEQFF
NA	TRBV28	TRBJ2-3	many	CASSPRGRLTDTQYF
NA	TRBV7-2	TRBJ2-2	many	CASSSRPTGELFF
NA	TRBV12-3/TRBV12-4	TRBJ1-2	many	CASSPSQTYGYTF
NA	TRBV11-2	TRBJ2-7	NA	CASSPTGPRLTYEQYF
TRBD1	TRBV7-8	TRBJ2-5	few	CASSNKLDRSRETQYF
NA	TRBV5-1	TRBJ2-1	many	CASSLWGVIEQFF
TRBD1	TRBV5-1	TRBJ2-7	NA	CASRSRQGNFYEQYF
TRBD2	TRBV5-1	TRBJ2-5	few	CASSFGAGSKQETQYF
NA	TRBV29-1	TRBJ2-7	many	CSVEDLGRVCYEQYF
NA	TRBV29-1	TRBJ2-3	many	CSVVGRITDTQYF
TRBD1	TRBV2	TRBJ2-5	many	CASIPDRDGTQYF
NA	TRBV4-2	TRBJ2-3	many	CASSQAEGPPDTQYF
NA	TRBV20-1	TRBJ2-7	NA	CTAGVTYEQYF
NA	TRBV6-1	TRBJ2-5	NA	CASSEASVGLQETQYF
NA	TRBV7-3	TRBJ2-1	NA	CASSPTGLPLDEQFF
TRBD1	TRBV7-2	TRBJ2-7	NA	CASSLAQGQFEQYF
TRBD1	TRBV20-1	TRBJ1-4	few	CSAIGTGDEKLFF
TRBD1	TRBV6-5	TRBJ1-5	NA	CASSYSTGSNQPQHF
NA	TRBV25-1	TRBJ1-6	many	CASRKPGSGVSPLHF
NA	TRBV28	TRBJ2-5	many	CASNLRQETQYF
TRBD1	TRBV28	TRBJ1-1	many	CASSHRRDRITEAFF
NA	TRBV4-3	TRBJ2-1	NA	CASSQGTRSYNEQFF
TRBD1	TRBV20-1	TRBJ2-5	many	CSANPRQGGETQYF
TRBD1	TRBV6-1	TRBJ1-4	NA	CASRSTGLGEKLFF
TRBD1	TRBV15	TRBJ1-5	NA	CATSRDRGQGNQPQHF
NA	TRBV5-1	TRBJ2-6	few	CASRSSGRSYSGANVLTF
NA	TRBV7-7	TRBJ2-2	few	CASSPSELRELFF
NA	TRBV5-1	TRBJ2-1	many	CASSLDPQYNEQFF
NA	TRBV29-1	TRBJ2-5	few	CSVDLLGGPLETQYF
TRBD2	TRBV4-1	TRBJ2-1	NA	CASSQLTLAGRSYNEQFF
NA	TRBV3-1	TRBJ1-5	many	CASSQGGNGQPQHF
NA	TRBV5-1	TRBJ2-3	many	CASSSLVGTNPEDTQYF
NA	TRBV4-1	TRBJ1-5	few	CASSREELENQPQHF
NA	TRBV28	TRBJ2-7	many	CASSVGRDEQYF
NA	TRBV29-1	TRBJ2-3	many	CSVEDRGRGRARRDTQYF
TRBD2	TRBV10-3	TRBJ2-1	many	CAPLGLAGGSYNEQFF
TRBD2	TRBV5-1	TRBJ2-3	few	CASSLTIVSRGGSTDTQYF
NA	TRBV20-1	TRBJ2-3	many	CSASGRGSTDTQYF
TRBD2	TRBV4-1	TRBJ2-2	NA	CASSQGAREGGGELFF